This TCR beta chain was recorded in a study of CD8 T cells in ankylosing spondylitis. This CDR3 comprises 13 residues. Germline lookup yields CDR1 SQVTM and CDR2 ANQGSEA. Trimming took 6 bases from V and 2 from J, leaving 12 bases between them. About this clonotype: Its antigen is not known.

Study-level points and caveats: Disease-associated clonotypes exhibited CD8+ identity and were relatively infrequent in peripheral blood. A number of the motif variants had already been described in reactive arthritis synovial fluid and blood.

Libraries for TCR beta were made by quantitative 5'-RACE with molecular barcodes. Via MiXCR, TCRdb re-called the 5' RACE reads, giving one row per CDR3 protein. The sample includes a few hundred thousand distinct CDR3 sequences, 24% of them seen just once. The rearrangement uses TRBV29-1 and TRBJ2-3; possible D gene TRBD1, 6 bases. The sample consisted of blood, either unsorted or a sorted T cell fraction (not recorded which). The sequence came from a male donor with ankylosing spondylitis or in good health (not recorded which). The CDR3 sequence: CSVGDTSTDTQYF. The CDR3, as DNA: TGCAGCGTGGGGGACACTTCCACAGATACGCAGTATTTT.